A single T cell receptor (beta chain) is shown here with its context. This record belongs to a study of regulatory T cells in long-lasting Graves disease. According to the study, TCR beta libraries were built with iRepertoire HTBI primers and CDR3-region Arm-PCR. TCRdb re-derived calls from the multiplex PCR reads in MiXCR, one entry per CDR3 protein. The repertoire holds around 460,000 distinct CDR3 sequences, with around a fifth as singletons. Germline V gene lookup returns CDR1 MNHNS and CDR2 SASEGT. CDR3 length: 12 residues. Trimming took off 9 bases at V and 2 bases at J, with 8 bases between the two ends. Time point described: persistent/refractory GD, antithyroid drugs over 5 years with positive TRAb. Following extraction of RNA from PBMCs, that RNA was used to make the TCR library.

V gene TRBV6-1 combines with J gene TRBJ1-5; D unclear. This sequence was found in a female donor with Graves disease. This material consisted of peripheral blood mononuclear cells (PBMCs), taken when the disease was refractory, from a patient treated with antithyroid drugs. The CDR3 loop reads CASVHGNQPQHF. CDR3 nucleotides: TGTGCCAGTGTTCATGGCAATCAGCCCCAGCATTTT.